This is a list of T cell receptor beta chains from one sample in a study of T cell changes during pregnancy in multiple sclerosis. Sequencing used immunoSEQ multiplex PCR; TCRdb keeps in-frame clones, though not all of them. The sample holds tens of thousands of clones; around 93% are singletons and the top ten take about 0.45%. Sample: CD4+ T cells from peripheral blood mononuclear cells, taken after pregnancy. The receptors come from a female donor with multiple sclerosis, enrolled in a pregnancy study. Both conserved end residues are part of each CDR3. D genes are given only for firm matches. Size is omitted from some rows. Given values are once, few, many or a class for expanded clones.

V gene	D gene	J gene	clone size	CDR3 protein	CDR3 DNA
TRBV19	.	TRBJ2-5	.	CASSIRGREETQYF	TGTGCCAGTAGTATCAGGGGCAGGGAAGAGACCCAGTACTTC
TRBV27	.	TRBJ1-1	.	CASTFTRHTEAFF	TGTGCCAGCACCTTCACGAGGCACACTGAAGCTTTCTTT
TRBV10-3	.	TRBJ1-1	once	CAIGAIQGWQTEAFF	TGTGCCATCGGGGCGATTCAGGGGTGGCAAACTGAAGCTTTCTTT
TRBV6-4	TRBD2	TRBJ2-1	.	CASSGLAGGNEQFF	TGTGCCAGCTCGGGACTAGCGGGAGGAAATGAGCAGTTCTTC
TRBV18	TRBD1	TRBJ1-2	.	CASDKGQGLYGYTF	TGTGCCAGCGACAAGGGACAGGGCCTATATGGCTACACCTTC
TRBV6-1	TRBD2	TRBJ2-7	.	CASSARLAGGPGEQYF	TGTGCCAGCAGTGCCCGACTAGCGGGAGGGCCGGGTGAGCAGTACTTC
TRBV15	.	TRBJ1-5	.	CATSRDPENQPQHF	TGTGCCACCAGCAGAGACCCCGAGAATCAGCCCCAGCATTTT
TRBV6-5	.	TRBJ2-1	.	CASRSDGQTVQFF	TGTGCCAGCAGGTCGGATGGGCAAACCGTGCAGTTCTTC
TRBV7-3	TRBD1	TRBJ2-1	.	CASSYARGNEQFF	TGTGCCAGCAGCTATGCCAGGGGGAATGAGCAGTTCTTC
TRBV7-9	TRBD1	TRBJ1-1	.	CASSPTGDTEAFF	TGTGCCAGCAGCCCAACAGGGGACACTGAAGCTTTCTTT
TRBV14	.	TRBJ1-1	few	CASSPMQATEAFF	TGTGCCAGCAGCCCTATGCAGGCCACTGAAGCTTTCTTT
TRBV28	TRBD1	TRBJ1-4	.	CASSARRDRAWEKLFF	TGTGCCAGCAGTGCGAGAAGGGACAGGGCTTGGGAAAAACTGTTTTTT
TRBV6-1	.	TRBJ2-7	.	CASSEGIGQHHSYEQYF	TGTGCCAGCAGTGAAGGGATCGGACAGCATCACTCCTACGAGCAGTACTTC
TRBV6-1	TRBD2	TRBJ2-1	.	CASSLFLAGDEQFF	TGTGCCAGCAGCCTTTTTCTAGCGGGAGACGAGCAGTTCTTC
TRBV19	.	TRBJ1-1	.	CASFRRGGNTEAFF	TGTGCCAGTTTCCGCCGGGGGGGGAACACTGAAGCTTTCTTT
TRBV29-1	TRBD1	TRBJ2-1	.	CSALTGQGNNEQFF	TGCAGCGCGTTAACGGGACAGGGTAACAATGAGCAGTTCTTC
TRBV5-4	.	TRBJ2-2	.	CASSLVLGGRRAGELFF	TGTGCCAGCAGCTTGGTTCTAGGGGGCCGGAGGGCCGGGGAGCTGTTTTTT
TRBV11-2	.	TRBJ2-1	.	CASSASWDSEQFF	TGTGCCAGCAGCGCTTCTTGGGACTCGGAGCAGTTCTTC
TRBV30	.	TRBJ1-4	.	CAWSVLTMRRGEKLFF	TGTGCCTGGAGTGTTTTGACGATGCGTAGGGGTGAAAAACTGTTTTTT
TRBV5-1	.	TRBJ1-1	.	CASSLGMSNLNTEAFF	TGCGCCAGCAGCTTGGGAATGAGCAACTTGAACACTGAAGCTTTCTTT
TRBV27	.	TRBJ1-2	.	CASSLSSRALGYTF	TGTGCCAGCAGTTTATCGTCGAGGGCCCTGGGCTACACCTTC
TRBV5-4	TRBD1	TRBJ2-2	.	CASSFGTGGNPGTGELFF	TGTGCCAGCAGTTTCGGGACAGGGGGTAATCCCGGAACCGGGGAGCTGTTTTTT
TRBV6-4	.	TRBJ2-1	.	CASSDAKQARGRNEQFF	TGTGCCAGCAGTGATGCAAAACAGGCGCGTGGGCGCAATGAGCAGTTCTTC
TRBV6-5	TRBD2	TRBJ2-5	.	CASSPGLAGLETQYF	TGTGCCAGCAGTCCCGGACTAGCGGGGTTAGAGACCCAGTACTTC
TRBV27	TRBD1	TRBJ1-1	.	CASITRGPLNTEAFF	TGTGCCAGCATAACCAGGGGGCCGCTGAACACTGAAGCTTTCTTT
TRBV11-3	.	TRBJ2-2	.	CASSLDLTGELFF	TGTGCCAGCAGCTTAGACCTCACCGGGGAGCTGTTTTTT
TRBV7-2	.	TRBJ2-4	.	CASSTYLGPRWYF	TGTGCCAGCAGCACCTACCTGGGCCCACGTTGGTACTTC
TRBV7-2	.	TRBJ1-2	.	CASSPWRAGALYGYTF	TGTGCCAGCAGCCCCTGGCGGGCAGGGGCCCTATATGGCTACACCTTC
TRBV18	.	TRBJ1-2	.	CASSPPGATNYGYTF	TGTGCCAGCTCACCACCGGGAGCGACGAACTATGGCTACACCTTC
TRBV6-5	.	TRBJ2-3	.	CASRRDRDLTDTQYF	TGTGCCAGCAGGCGAGACAGGGACTTAACAGATACGCAGTATTTT
TRBV30	TRBD1	TRBJ1-4	.	CGGTGGDNEKLFF	TGTGGTGGGACAGGGGGGGATAATGAAAAACTGTTTTTT
TRBV7-9	.	TRBJ1-2	.	CASSLVAGSYGYTF	TGTGCCAGCAGCTTAGTTGCGGGGTCCTATGGCTACACCTTC
TRBV5-1	.	TRBJ2-2	.	CASSLVGVATGELFF	TGCGCCAGCAGCTTGGTAGGGGTTGCCACCGGGGAGCTGTTTTTT
TRBV5-1	.	TRBJ1-1	.	CASSFGLTSGDTEAFF	TGCGCCAGCAGCTTCGGACTGACGAGCGGGGACACTGAAGCTTTCTTT
TRBV18	TRBD1	TRBJ1-1	.	CASSPGQENTEAFF	TGTGCCAGCTCACCGGGACAGGAGAACACTGAAGCTTTCTTT
TRBV19	TRBD1	TRBJ1-2	.	CASRGQGSNYGYTF	TGTGCCAGTAGGGGACAGGGGAGCAACTATGGCTACACCTTC
TRBV7-2	TRBD1	TRBJ1-3	.	CASSLNRGDNTIYF	TGTGCCAGCAGCTTAAACAGGGGTGACAACACCATATATTTT
TRBV4-3	TRBD1	TRBJ1-1	.	CASSQLPRTGDAEAFF	TGCGCCAGCAGCCAACTCCCGCGGACAGGGGACGCCGAAGCTTTCTTT
TRBV7-2	.	TRBJ2-1	.	CASSVQGAGGEQFF	TGTGCCAGCAGCGTACAGGGGGCGGGGGGTGAGCAGTTCTTC
TRBV18	TRBD1	TRBJ1-3	.	CASSPFQGDSGNTIYF	TGTGCCAGCTCACCCTTCCAGGGGGACTCTGGAAACACCATATATTTT
TRBV7-9	.	TRBJ1-1	.	CASSAGLGNTEAFF	TGTGCCAGCAGCGCTGGACTGGGGAACACTGAAGCTTTCTTT
TRBV30	.	TRBJ1-2	.	CAWTRTGPYTF	TGTGCCTGGACCCGCACAGGGCCCTACACCTTC
TRBV30	.	TRBJ2-5	.	CAWSVLQETQYF	TGTGCCTGGAGTGTACTCCAAGAGACCCAGTACTTC
TRBV2	.	TRBJ2-1	.	CASSETGTSYNEQFF	TGTGCCAGCAGTGAAACAGGGACCTCCTACAATGAGCAGTTCTTC
TRBV29-1	TRBD1	TRBJ1-6	.	CSVAGQANSPLHF	TGCAGCGTTGCGGGACAGGCTAATTCACCCCTCCACTTT
TRBV2	.	TRBJ1-2	.	CASSDRASVGYTF	TGTGCCAGCAGTGACAGGGCTTCGGTTGGCTACACCTTC
TRBV30	.	TRBJ1-2	.	CAWSPLQVNYGYTF	TGTGCCTGGAGTCCCCTTCAGGTGAACTATGGCTACACCTTC
TRBV5-1	TRBD2	TRBJ2-2	.	CASIGGGSGPNTGELFF	TGCGCCAGCATCGGGGGGGGTAGCGGGCCCAACACCGGGGAGCTGTTTTTT
TRBV6-6	TRBD1	TRBJ2-3	.	CASSYPGQGEADTQYF	TGTGCCAGCAGTTACCCGGGACAGGGGGAGGCAGATACGCAGTATTTT
TRBV6-1	TRBD1	TRBJ1-5	.	CASSEGEGGRSNQPQHF	TGTGCCAGCAGTGAAGGAGAAGGGGGCCGGAGCAATCAGCCCCAGCATTTT
TRBV6-5	.	TRBJ1-5	.	CASRAGQSNQPQHF	TGTGCCAGCAGAGCGGGACAAAGCAATCAGCCCCAGCATTTT
TRBV5-1	.	TRBJ2-2	.	CASSLGGATGELFF	TGCGCCAGCAGCTTGGGTGGGGCCACCGGGGAGCTGTTTTTT
TRBV21-1	.	TRBJ2-7	once	CASSKLGTSVPKLYEQYF	TGTGCCAGCAGCAAACTAGGGACATCCGTACCTAAACTATACGAGCAGTACTTC
TRBV10-3	TRBD1	TRBJ1-1	.	CAIRGDTGGVTEAFF	TGTGCCATCAGGGGAGACACAGGGGGCGTCACTGAAGCTTTCTTT
TRBV7-8	.	TRBJ1-2	.	CASSLGTDNYGYTF	TGTGCCAGCAGCTTAGGGACAGACAACTATGGCTACACCTTC
TRBV7-6	.	TRBJ1-2	.	CASSLEGAGEGYTF	TGTGCCAGCAGCTTAGAAGGGGCAGGGGAAGGCTACACCTTC